Listed here is a single T cell receptor beta chain. Its antigen is unidentified. This sample was taken from a study of T cell responses to AZD1222 COVID-19 vaccine. Whole-study findings and limits: Baseline testing showed seropositivity in only a handful of AZD1222 recipients. Across spike, vaccine-associated CD4 TCRs were found, dominant at 160-218 and 743-854.

Libraries were prepared by immunoSEQ multiplex PCR; TCRdb keeps only in-frame clonotypes and omits some of them. The repertoire has 100,000 to 150,000 clones, around 89% of them found once; the top ten carry 11%. This clonotype was sampled from an adult in good health. The sequences come from peripheral blood, collected on day 0 of MenACWY control vaccination.

CDR3 loop: CASSPTSGRYNEQFF. The CDR3 bases are TGTGCCAGCAGCCCGACTAGCGGACGATACAATGAGCAGTTCTTC. This chain uses TRBV7-2 with TRBJ2-1; TRBD2 matches at 9 bases. The CDR3 spans 15 residues. Germline values: CDR1 SGHTA, CDR2 FQGNSA. V trimming: 5 bases; J trimming: 4 bases; junction bases outside the gene matches: 6.